This T cell receptor beta chain is drawn from a study of identical twins. Regarding the study as a whole: Memory repertoires lacked the insertion deficit that abundant cord blood beta clonotypes showed.

In its sample, this clonotype was seen a few times. Its antigen is as yet unknown. TCRdb reprocessed the 5' RACE reads via MiXCR and lists one record per CDR3 protein. The sample has 200,000 to 250,000 distinct CDR3 sequences, 7.5% seen once. The J segment lost 8 bases and the V segment lost 3 bases, leaving 2 bases of the junction unmatched. The CDR3 spans 14 residues. CDR1 and CDR2 (germline): ENHRY, SYGVKD. Among all donors, each was a healthy Caucasian. The same specimen was also included in a second study, on yellow fever vaccine responses in identical twins. From that report: Twin vaccine T cell responses reportedly seemed partly convergent, partly personalized.

Sequencing was carried out using memory (CD45RO+) T cells sorted from blood. This chain uses TRBV10-3 with TRBJ1-6, with 9 bases matching TRBD1. The receptor comes from a woman aged 18-29 years in good health. CDR3 region: CAISEQGADSPLHF. CDR3 nucleotides: TGTGCCATCAGTGAACAGGGGGCGGATTCACCCCTCCACTTT.